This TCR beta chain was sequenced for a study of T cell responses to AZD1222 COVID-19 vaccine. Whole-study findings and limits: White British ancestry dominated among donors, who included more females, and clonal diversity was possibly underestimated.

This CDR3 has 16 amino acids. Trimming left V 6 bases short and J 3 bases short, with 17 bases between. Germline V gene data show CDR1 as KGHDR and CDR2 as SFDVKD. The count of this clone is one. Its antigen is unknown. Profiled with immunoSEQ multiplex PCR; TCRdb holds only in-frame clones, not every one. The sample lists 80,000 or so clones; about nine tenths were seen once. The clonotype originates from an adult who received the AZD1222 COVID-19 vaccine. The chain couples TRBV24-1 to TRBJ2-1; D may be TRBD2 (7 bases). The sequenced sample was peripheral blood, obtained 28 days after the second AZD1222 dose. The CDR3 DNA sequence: TGTGCCACCAGTAGCGGGGAAGGGGGGGACTACAATGAGCAGTTCTTC. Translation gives CATSSGEGGDYNEQFF.